This TCR beta chain was sequenced for a study of cytomegalovirus exposure and HLA in healthy donors. Study-level information: The roughly 100 million unique TCR beta sequences, from roughly 170 million T cells, were found by an earlier analysis.

The PCR made use of 60 Vbeta and 13 Jbeta primers. Produced via immunoSEQ multiplex PCR; TCRdb's table is partial and in-frame only. The sample features some 120,000 clones, with 2% in its top ten. General study results and limits: No immune exposure information besides CMV serostatus was available.

About this clone itself: What it binds is not known.

The sequence was obtained from a woman aged 55-69 years in good health and CMV-seronegative. Sample: PBMCs.

The CDR3 coding sequence is TGTGCCAGCAGCTTAGAAACAGGGGAAGAGACCCAGTACTTC. Translating it yields CASSLETGEETQYF. J is TRBJ2-5 and V is TRBV7-6; 7 nucleotides agree with TRBD1. The length of the CDR3 is 14 residues. With 1 base clipped from V and 3 bases from J, the junction kept 2 bases outside the gene matches. The germline V gene has CDR1 SGHVS and CDR2 FNYEAQ.